The 19 T cell receptor beta chains in this list originate from one sample, sequenced in a study of neurological immune-mediated disorders. TCRdb independently ran MiXCR on the 5' RACE reads; one entry per CDR3 protein. The data contain around 64,000 distinct CDR3 sequences, roughly 3.1% of them singletons. Sequenced input: PBMCs. The receptors were gathered from a woman between 45 and 60 years old with multiple sclerosis.

This clonotype was seen many times. The chain combines TRBV6-5 with TRBJ2-7; TRBD1 agrees at 9 bases. Germline CDR1 MNHEY, CDR2 SVGAGI. The CDR3 is 15 amino acids. V shed 4 bases, J shed 2 bases, and the junction held 6 bases outside the gene matches. The CDR3 loop reads CASSSWTGVTYEQYF. The CDR3, as DNA: TGTGCCAGCAGTTCCTGGACAGGGGTGACCTACGAGCAGTACTTC.

In this sample, this clonotype turned up many times. J is TRBJ1-2 and V is TRBV5-6; D is unresolved. Looked up from germline, CDR1 is SGHDT and CDR2 is YYEEEE. V lost 1 base and J lost 8, with 9 bases in between. CDR3 length: 12 amino acids. The CDR3 reads CASSLPEWGYTF. DNA for the CDR3: TGTGCCAGCAGCTTGCCGGAATGGGGCTACACCTTC.

There are many counts of this clonotype. The J gene is TRBJ2-2, the V gene TRBV12-3 or TRBV12-4; 10 bases are a match to TRBD1. CDR3 length: 16 residues. Trimming took 7 bases from V and 2 from J; bases not matched to a gene: 7. The CDR3 bases are TGTGCCAGCACGAGGCAGACAGGGGGCAACACCGGGGAGCTGTTTTTT. Protein: CASTRQTGGNTGELFF.

Only a few counts were recorded for this clonotype. The chain couples TRBV19 to TRBJ1-2; 7 positions agree with TRBD1. CDR1 is LNHDA and CDR2 is SQIVND in the germline V gene (reference sequence). V lost 4 bases to trimming and J lost 5 bases; unmatched junction nucleotides: 10. The CDR3 covers 15 residues. CDR3 nucleotide sequence: TGTGCCAGTAGTAGCAGGGACAGAACGTGGTATGGCTACACCTTC. Amino acids: CASSSRDRTWYGYTF.

This clonotype was counted ten times or more. The rearrangement uses TRBV5-1 and TRBJ2-1; TRBD2 matches 13 bases. Germline assignment: CDR1 SGHRS and CDR2 YFSETQ. The CDR3 consists of 16 residues. V trimming: 5 bases; J trimming: 14 bases; junction bases outside the gene matches: 16. The CDR3 loop reads CASSTSGTSGIIGEFF. DNA for the CDR3: TGCGCCAGCAGTACCTCCGGGACTAGCGGGATCATTGGGGAGTTCTTC.

This clonotype came up many times. The chain couples TRBV6-5 to TRBJ2-1; 9 bases align to TRBD2. Germline values: CDR1 MNHEY, CDR2 SVGAGI. The CDR3 is 14 residues long. V shed 5 bases, J shed 5 bases, and the junction held 4 bases outside the gene matches. The CDR3 loop is CASSPGLANNEQFF. The CDR3 DNA follows: TGTGCCAGCAGTCCGGGACTAGCAAACAATGAGCAGTTCTTC.

This clonotype was observed at least ten times. CDR3 residues: CASSPGHRYEQYV. As DNA, the CDR3 is TGTGCCAGCAGCCCCGGACACCGCTACGAGCAGTACGTC. The gene calls are TRBV6-2 or TRBV6-3 and TRBJ2-7; D possibly corresponds to TRBD1 (5 bases). The V end was cut by 6 bases, the J end by 3 bases, with 12 bases between. The CDR3 covers 13 residues. The germline V gene has CDR1 MNHEY and CDR2 SVGEGT.

This clonotype was found many times. This chain uses TRBV5-1 with TRBJ2-1; D might be TRBD1 or TRBD2, each matching 5 bases. The CDR3 loop spans 15 amino acids. Germline loops: CDR1 SGHRS, CDR2 YFSETQ. With 4 bases removed from V and 8 bases from J, the gap between germline ends came to 19 bases. The CDR3 coding sequence is TGCGCCAGCAGCCCGCCCGGGGCGGCCGAGGATGAGCAGTTCTTC. This sequence encodes CASSPPGAAEDEQFF.

The sample holds many counts of this clonotype. This rearrangement joins TRBV20-1 to TRBJ2-5; 8 bases match TRBD2. The V gene's germline CDR1 is DFQATT and CDR2 SNEGSKA (reference sequence). V was pared by 6 bases and J by 2 bases, with 8 bases of the junction left unmatched. The CDR3 has 14 amino acids. In DNA, the CDR3 is TGCAGTGCATCGGGGGGGCCCAATCAAGAGACCCAGTACTTC. Translation: CSASGGPNQETQYF.

This clonotype was counted many times. The chain recombines TRBV12-3 or TRBV12-4 with TRBJ2-3, with 7 positions matching TRBD2. This CDR3 spans 12 amino acids. Losses at the gene ends were 8 bases for V and 8 bases for J; bases not matched to a gene: 7. CDR3 nucleotide sequence: TGTGCCAGCCAAAGCGGGACTTTTACGCAGTATTTT. It translates to CASQSGTFTQYF.

This clonotype appeared many times. The chain combines TRBV12-3 or TRBV12-4 with TRBJ2-1, with 10 bases aligning to TRBD2. This CDR3 comprises 13 residues. The V gene end was trimmed by 10 bases and the J gene end by 4 bases; junction bases not matched to a gene: 4. CDR3: CATQRGGYNEQFF. The CDR3 DNA follows: TGTGCCACCCAGCGGGGGGGATACAATGAGCAGTTCTTC.

This clonotype was picked up many times. The chain joins TRBV18 to TRBJ2-1; 9 nucleotides agree with TRBD2. The CDR3 is 14 residues long. Germline CDR1 reads KGHSH; CDR2 reads LQKENI. The V segment lost 2 bases and the J segment 10 bases; nucleotides outside the gene matches: 6. Written as DNA, the CDR3 is TGTGCCAGCTCACCAGCCTCGACTAGCGGAGAGCAGTTCTTC. It specifies CASSPASTSGEQFF.

This clonotype was observed many times. This CDR3 is CASSTSGTSDETQYF. The DNA for the CDR3 is TGCGCCAGCAGCACCTCCGGGACTAGTGATGAGACCCAGTACTTC. This rearrangement joins TRBV5-1 to TRBJ2-5, with 8 bases that match TRBD2. Germline V gene lookup returns CDR1 SGHRS and CDR2 YFSETQ. With 4 bases clipped from V and 5 bases from J, the junction kept 10 bases outside the gene matches. The CDR3 consists of 15 residues.

This clonotype was picked up many times. V gene TRBV4-3 combines with J gene TRBJ2-2, with D unclear. Germline assignment: CDR1 LGHNA and CDR2 YSLEER. The CDR3 contains 15 residues. V gave up 2 bases and J gave up 1 base, with 8 bases separating them. For the CDR3, the DNA is TGCGCCAGCAGCCAATTCTCAGGGAACACCGGGGAGCTGTTTTTT. It yields the protein CASSQFSGNTGELFF.

This clonotype was detected many times. The chain links TRBV13 to TRBJ2-7, with 8 bases aligning to TRBD1. After removal of 0 bases from V and 5 bases from J, the junction contained 6 bases not matched to a gene. Per germline, CDR1 PRHDT and CDR2 FYEKMQ (reference sequence). The CDR3 extends over 15 amino acids. CDR3 sequence (DNA): TGTGCCAGCAGCTTAGGGGACAGGGTTGGCAACGAGCAGTACGTC. Residues: CASSLGDRVGNEQYV.

This clonotype has ten or more counts. V and J are TRBV3-1 and TRBJ2-3, with 9 bases identical to TRBD2. This CDR3 is 16 amino acids long. Germline CDR1 is LGHDT and CDR2 is YNNKEL (reference sequence). V trimming: 1 base; J trimming: 4 bases; junction bases outside the gene matches: 6. Here the CDR3 DNA reads TGTGCCAGCAGCCAAGGTACGGCGGGGGGGCCAGATACGCAGTATTTT. Translation: CASSQGTAGGPDTQYF.

This clonotype was picked up a small number of times. A single base separates this from a much larger clone, so it may be a read error. This chain uses TRBV28 with TRBJ2-3; 7 bases align to TRBD2. Per germline, CDR1 MDHEN and CDR2 SYDVKM. The CDR3 length is 13 residues. Here the CDR3 reads CANSPGGLDTQYF. CDR3 nucleotides: TGTGCCAACAGTCCGGGGGGACTGGATACGCAGTATTTT.

In this sample, this clonotype turned up many times. The J gene is TRBJ2-1, the V gene TRBV5-1, with D perhaps matching TRBD1 or TRBD2 (6 bases each). Trimming took 1 base from V and 3 from J, leaving 11 bases between them. Germline CDR1 and CDR2: SGHRS and YFSETQ. The CDR3 covers 15 residues. The CDR3 DNA reads TGCGCCAGCAGCTTGTCGGCGGGACACTACAATGAGCAGTTCTTC. Encoded protein: CASSLSAGHYNEQFF. Supplemented by reference TRBV5-1 and TRBJ2-1, the full variable domain reads KAGVTQTPRYLIKTRGQQVTLSCSPISGHRSVSWYQQTPGQGLQFLFEYFSETQRNKGNFPGRFSGRQFSNSRSEMNVSTLELGDSALYLCASSLSAGHYNEQFFGPGTRLTVL.

This clonotype was recorded at least ten times. The DNA for the CDR3 is TGTGCCATCAGTACATCTGATGCTTATGGCTACACCTTC. Its protein product is CAISTSDAYGYTF. The genes are TRBV10-3 and TRBJ1-2; D unclear. This CDR3 is built from 13 residues. Trimming shortened V by 5 bases and J by 5 bases, and 12 bases separated the two germline ends. Germline CDR1 and CDR2: ENHRY and SYGVKD.